This record covers a single T cell receptor beta chain. These data come from a study of PD-1 blockade in classical Hodgkin lymphoma. Sequenced by immunoSEQ multiplex PCR; TCRdb stores in-frame clones only, minus some. Of 11,000 or so clones listed, around 83% are singletons. Every single patient, without exception, relapsed after autologous stem cell transplantation, and brentuximab vedotin exposure varied. The germline CDR1 and CDR2 sequences are SNHLY and FYNNEI. V lost 7 bases and J 8 bases, leaving 12 bases between the germline ends. This CDR3 has 13 amino acids. The sequence was collected from a human donor with classical Hodgkin lymphoma. The chain carries TRBV2 and TRBJ1-6; a weak D match, TRBD1 (5 bases). Sequencing was performed on peripheral blood mononuclear cells (PBMCs), taken at baseline. CDR3 DNA: TGTGCCAGCACTTCCCAAGGGGATTCACCCCTCCACTTT. This codes for CASTSQGDSPLHF.